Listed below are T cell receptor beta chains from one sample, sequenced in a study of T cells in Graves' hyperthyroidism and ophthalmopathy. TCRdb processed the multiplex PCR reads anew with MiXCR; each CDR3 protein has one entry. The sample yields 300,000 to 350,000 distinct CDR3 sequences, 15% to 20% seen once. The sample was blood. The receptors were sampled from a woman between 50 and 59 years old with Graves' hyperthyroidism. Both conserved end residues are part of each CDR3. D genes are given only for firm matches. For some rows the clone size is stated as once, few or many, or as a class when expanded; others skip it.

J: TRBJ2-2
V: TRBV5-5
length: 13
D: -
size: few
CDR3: CASSPWGAGELFF
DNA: TGTGCCAGCAGCCCCTGGGGGGCCGGGGAGCTGTTTTTT

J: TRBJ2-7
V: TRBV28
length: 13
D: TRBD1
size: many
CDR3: CASSYGTAYEQYF
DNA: TGTGCCAGCAGTTACGGGACAGCCTACGAGCAGTACTTC

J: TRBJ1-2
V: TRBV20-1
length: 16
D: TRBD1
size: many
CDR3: CSAKVGGQGVSNGYTF
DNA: TGCAGTGCTAAAGTAGGCGGACAGGGAGTCTCCAATGGCTACACCTTC

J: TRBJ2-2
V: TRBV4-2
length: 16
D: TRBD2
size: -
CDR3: CASSQEASGGAGELFF
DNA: TGTGCCAGCAGCCAAGAGGCCAGCGGGGGGGCCGGGGAGCTGTTTTTT

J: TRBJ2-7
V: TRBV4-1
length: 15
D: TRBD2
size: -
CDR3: CASSQVSSGGSEQYF
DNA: TGCGCCAGCAGCCAAGTTTCTAGCGGCGGTTCCGAGCAGTACTTC

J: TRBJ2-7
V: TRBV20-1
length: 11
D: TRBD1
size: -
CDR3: CSARGQTEQYF
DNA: TGCAGTGCCCGGGGACAGACCGAGCAGTACTTC

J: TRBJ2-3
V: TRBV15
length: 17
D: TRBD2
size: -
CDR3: CATSRERGGQGEDTQYF
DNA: TGTGCCACCAGCAGAGAGCGGGGGGGCCAAGGGGAAGATACGCAGTATTTT

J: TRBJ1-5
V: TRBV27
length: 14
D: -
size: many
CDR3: CASSLSGLSQPQHF
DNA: TGTGCCAGCAGTTTATCAGGTTTGAGTCAGCCCCAGCATTTT

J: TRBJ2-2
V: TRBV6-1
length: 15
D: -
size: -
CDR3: CASRKEPSGTGELFF
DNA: TGTGCCAGCAGAAAAGAGCCTAGTGGCACCGGGGAGCTGTTTTTT

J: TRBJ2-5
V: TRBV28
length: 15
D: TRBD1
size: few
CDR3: CASSATGTGDETQYF
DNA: TGTGCCAGCAGTGCAACCGGGACAGGGGATGAGACCCAGTACTTC

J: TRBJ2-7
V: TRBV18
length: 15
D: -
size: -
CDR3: CASSPPTGGSYEQYF
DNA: TGTGCCAGCTCACCACCCACCGGGGGCTCCTACGAGCAGTACTTC

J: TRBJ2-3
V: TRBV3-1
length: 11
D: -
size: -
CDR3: CASREGDTQYF
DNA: TGTGCCAGCAGAGAAGGGGATACGCAGTATTTT

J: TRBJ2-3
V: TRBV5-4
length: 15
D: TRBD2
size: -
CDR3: CASSLRGLRTDTQYF
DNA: TGTGCCAGCAGCTTGAGGGGACTACGCACAGATACGCAGTATTTT

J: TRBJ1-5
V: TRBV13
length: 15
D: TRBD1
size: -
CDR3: CASSLRTGGNQPQHF
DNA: TGTGCCAGCAGCCTCCGGACAGGGGGCAATCAGCCCCAGCATTTT

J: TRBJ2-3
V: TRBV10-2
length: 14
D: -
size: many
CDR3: CASRRGRSTDTQYF
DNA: TGCGCCAGCAGGAGGGGCCGAAGCACAGATACGCAGTATTTT

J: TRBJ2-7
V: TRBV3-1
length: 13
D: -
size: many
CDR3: CASAPGWDYEQYF
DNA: TGTGCCAGCGCTCCCGGGTGGGACTACGAGCAGTACTTC

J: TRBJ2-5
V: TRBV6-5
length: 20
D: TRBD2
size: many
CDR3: CASSYSKGGLLAGGQETQYF
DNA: TGTGCCAGCAGTTACTCGAAGGGGGGGTTACTAGCGGGGGGACAAGAGACCCAGTACTTC

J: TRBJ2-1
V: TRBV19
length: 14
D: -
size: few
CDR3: CASSIGTGINEQFF
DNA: TGTGCCAGTAGTATAGGGACGGGTATCAATGAGCAGTTCTTC

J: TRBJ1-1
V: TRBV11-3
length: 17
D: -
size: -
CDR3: CASSLDPLRGLSAEAFF
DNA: TGTGCCAGCAGCTTAGACCCTCTGCGTGGGTTATCGGCTGAAGCTTTCTTT

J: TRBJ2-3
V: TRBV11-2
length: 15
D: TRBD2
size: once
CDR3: CASSPLLAGDDTQYF
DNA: TGTGCCAGCAGCCCCCTACTAGCGGGGGACGATACGCAGTATTTT

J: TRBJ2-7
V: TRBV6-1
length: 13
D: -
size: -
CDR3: CASSFGITYEQYF
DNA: TGTGCCAGCAGTTTCGGGATCACCTACGAGCAGTACTTC

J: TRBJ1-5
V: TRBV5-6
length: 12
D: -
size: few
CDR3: CASSLAGGPQHF
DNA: TGTGCCAGCAGCTTGGCGGGGGGCCCCCAGCATTTT

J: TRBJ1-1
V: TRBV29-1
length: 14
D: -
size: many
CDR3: CSVDTQGGNTEAFF
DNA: TGCAGCGTTGACACCCAGGGAGGGAACACTGAAGCTTTCTTT

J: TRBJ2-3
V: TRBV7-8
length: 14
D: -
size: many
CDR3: CASSFYRNTDTQYF
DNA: TGTGCCAGCAGCTTCTACAGGAACACAGATACGCAGTATTTT

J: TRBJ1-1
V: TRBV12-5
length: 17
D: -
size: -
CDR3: CASGLDHTGTMNTEAFF
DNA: TGTGCTAGTGGTTTGGATCATACCGGGACCATGAACACTGAAGCTTTCTTT

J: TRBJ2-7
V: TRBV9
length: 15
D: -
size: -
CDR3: CASSERGGPGYEQYF
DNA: TGTGCCAGCAGCGAGAGGGGGGGGCCGGGCTACGAGCAGTACTTC

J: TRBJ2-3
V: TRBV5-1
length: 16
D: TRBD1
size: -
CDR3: CASSSTGQGLTDTQYF
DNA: TGCGCCAGCAGCTCGACGGGACAGGGTTTAACAGATACGCAGTATTTT

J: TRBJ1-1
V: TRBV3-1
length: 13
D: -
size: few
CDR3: CASSTIGRPEAFF
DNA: TGTGCCAGCAGCACCATTGGACGCCCTGAAGCTTTCTTT

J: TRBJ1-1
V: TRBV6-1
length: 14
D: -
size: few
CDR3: CASRRGTMNTEAFF
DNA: TGTGCCAGCAGGCGTGGGACAATGAACACTGAAGCTTTCTTT

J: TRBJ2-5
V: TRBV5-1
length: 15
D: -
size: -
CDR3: CASSLVQGGPETQYF
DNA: TGTGCCAGCAGCTTAGTACAGGGAGGGCCGGAGACCCAGTACTTC

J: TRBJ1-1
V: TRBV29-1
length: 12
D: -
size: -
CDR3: CSVVTSGSEAFF
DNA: TGCAGCGTTGTTACCTCAGGGAGTGAAGCTTTCTTT